Below, 8 T cell receptor beta chains from the same sample are listed, as sequenced in a study of cytomegalovirus exposure and HLA in healthy donors. PCR was performed using 60 Vbeta and 13 Jbeta primers. Sequencing used immunoSEQ multiplex PCR; TCRdb keeps in-frame clones, though not all of them. The top ten hold approximately 1.5% of the sample, which has 100,000 to 150,000 clones, around 72% seen once. Sequencing was performed on PBMCs. These receptors came from a woman aged 18 to 35 in good health and CMV-seronegative.

This clone was seen just once. The V call is TRBV5-1, the J call TRBJ2-2, with D possibly matching TRBD1 (6 bases). The CDR3 extends over 15 amino acids. The V and J ends lost 0 bases and 6 bases respectively, with 12 bases between them. The germline gives CDR1 SGHRS, CDR2 YFSETQ. CDR3 amino acids: CASSLEVYRAGELFF. CDR3 in DNA: TGCGCCAGCAGCTTGGAGGTGTACAGGGCCGGGGAGCTGTTTTTT.

The chain uses TRBV6-6 and TRBJ1-4; D is unclear. The ends were cut back, 5 bases at V and 3 bases at J, with 10 bases in the middle. Germline assignment: CDR1 MNHNY and CDR2 SVGAGI (reference sequence). CDR3 size: 14 residues. In nucleotides, the CDR3 is TGTGCCAGCAGTCGCCCGAGGCCTAATGAAAAACTGTTTTTT. It yields the protein CASSRPRPNEKLFF.

This clone has just a few counts. The chain has TRBV19 and TRBJ2-7; maybe TRBD1 (5 bases). This CDR3 has 16 amino acids. V was shortened by 3 bases and J by 7 bases, with 22 bases between the two germline ends. Germline-derived CDR1 and CDR2 are LNHDA and SQIVND (reference sequence). Here the CDR3 DNA reads TGTGCCAGTAGTATCCCCCCACAGGCTACGTTGGTGGAGCAGTACTTC. Amino acids: CASSIPPQATLVEQYF. Using reference TRBV19 and TRBJ2-7 for the parts outside the CDR3, the full variable domain is DGGITQSPKYLFRKEGQNVTLSCEQNLNHDAMYWYRQDPGQGLRLIYYSQIVNDFQKGDIAEGYSVSREKKESFPLTVTSAQKNPTAFYLCASSIPPQATLVEQYFGPGTRLTVT.

The DNA of the CDR3 is TGTGCCAGTACCGCTAATCAGGGGGCTTACGAGCAGTACTTC. Translated, it gives CASTANQGAYEQYF. The V and J genes are TRBV19 and TRBJ2-7; TRBD1 matches at 8 bases. The CDR3 has 14 amino acids. Per germline, CDR1 LNHDA and CDR2 SQIVND (reference sequence). V lost 7 bases to trimming and J lost 4 bases; unmatched junction nucleotides: 9.

The chain uses TRBV15 and TRBJ1-1; perhaps TRBD1 as D (6 bases). The CDR3 is 16 amino acids. Trimming shortened V by 0 bases and J by 4 bases, and 15 bases separated the two germline ends. The germline V gene has CDR1 LNHNV and CDR2 YYDKDF (reference sequence). CDR3 sequence reads: CATSRDQGQGSTEAFF. The CDR3 DNA is TGTGCCACCAGCAGAGATCAGGGGCAGGGCAGCACTGAAGCTTTCTTT.

CDR3 amino acids: CAWSARDIASYEQYF. DNA for the CDR3: TGTGCCTGGAGTGCCCGGGACATCGCCTCCTACGAGCAGTACTTC. The rearrangement joins TRBV30 to TRBJ2-7; D possibly corresponds to TRBD1 (6 bases). The CDR3 length is 15 residues. Trimming took off 1 base at V and 0 bases at J, with 13 bases between the two ends. Germline V gene sequence: CDR1 GTSNPN, CDR2 SVGIG (reference sequence).

CDR3 DNA sequence: TGTGCCAGCCCCCGAACGGAGATGAACACTGAAGCTTTCTTT. This encodes CASPRTEMNTEAFF. The V and J genes are TRBV7-9 and TRBJ1-1; D remains unclear. CDR3 length: 14 amino acids. The V end was cut by 8 bases, the J end by 0 bases, with 13 bases between. Per the germline V gene, CDR1 is SEHNR and CDR2 is FQNEAQ (reference sequence).

V is TRBV29-1 and J is TRBJ1-2; a weak D match, TRBD1 (5 bases). CDR1 SQVTM and CDR2 ANQGSEA come from the germline V gene. The V and J ends lost 1 base and 8 bases respectively, with 14 bases between them. The CDR3 length is 13 residues. The CDR3 DNA is TGCAGCGTTGAAGTCGAGATATACAGGGGCTACACCTTC. Protein sequence: CSVEVEIYRGYTF.